Presented here are 16 T cell receptor beta chains from one specimen sequenced in a study of blood T cell repertoires in COVID-19. Sequencing used immunoSEQ multiplex PCR; TCRdb keeps in-frame clones, though not all of them. Seen here are over 110,000 clones, 80% to 90% observed once, and the top ten hold 10% to 12%. The sequenced sample was PBMCs or T cells enriched from blood (not recorded which). The receptors stem from a man aged 55 to 70 who had recovered from COVID-19.

This clone was observed a few times. The V call is TRBV6-5, the J call TRBJ2-7; the match to TRBD1 covers 10 bases. V gave up 6 bases and J gave up 2 bases; unmatched junction bases: 4. Germline loops: CDR1 MNHEY, CDR2 SVGAGI. The CDR3 has 14 amino acids. CDR3 DNA sequence: TGTGCCAGCAGGGCCGGGACAGGGGCCTACGAGCAGTACTTC. This gives the protein CASRAGTGAYEQYF.

The chain joins TRBV11-3 to TRBJ2-5; 7 nucleotides match TRBD1. J gave up 9 bases and V 1 base, and 5 bases lay outside the gene matches. The CDR3 length is 13 residues. Per germline, CDR1 SGHNT and CDR2 YENEEA. The CDR3 region has the DNA TGTGCCAGCAGCTTAGTGACAGGGAGTTCCCAGTACTTC. This encodes CASSLVTGSSQYF.

V gene TRBV2 combines with J gene TRBJ1-2; D is undetermined. Germline assignment: CDR1 SNHLY and CDR2 FYNNEI. The CDR3 has 15 amino acids. The germline V and J ends were trimmed by 0 bases and 6 bases, with 14 bases remaining between them. CDR3 residues: CASSEALRGWNGYTF. In nucleotides, the CDR3 is TGTGCCAGCAGTGAAGCGCTTCGAGGGTGGAATGGCTACACCTTC.

A single count supports this clone. The J gene is TRBJ2-1, the V gene TRBV3-1 (or the pseudogene TRBV3-2); 7 bases map to TRBD2. J lost 7 bases, V lost 2 bases, and 5 bases had no gene match. This CDR3 contains 14 residues. CDR1 and CDR2 from the germline V gene are LGHDT and YNNKEL (reference sequence). The CDR3 region is CASSQSGGGNEQFF. The CDR3 coding sequence is TGTGCCAGCAGCCAATCCGGGGGAGGGAATGAGCAGTTCTTC.

This chain uses TRBV18 with TRBJ2-1, with 11 bases that match TRBD2. Germline CDR1 is KGHSH and CDR2 is LQKENI. CDR3 size: 17 residues. The junction had 14 bases not matched to a gene; V was cut back by 5 bases and J by 8 bases. This CDR3 reads CASSSQTQTSGIHEQFF. In DNA, the CDR3 is TGTGCCAGCTCATCTCAGACTCAGACTAGCGGGATCCATGAGCAGTTCTTC.

The genes are TRBV7-3 and TRBJ2-2, with a weak D call TRBD1 (6 bases). In germline, CDR1 is SGHTA, CDR2 FQGTGA. The CDR3 contains 13 residues. The V and J ends lost 5 bases and 4 bases respectively, with 8 bases between them. The CDR3 protein is CASSQGPTGELFF. CDR3 sequence (DNA): TGTGCCAGCAGCCAGGGGCCCACCGGGGAGCTGTTTTTT.

The chain joins TRBV7-8 to TRBJ2-1, with 10 bases lining up with TRBD1. Per germline, CDR1 SGHVS and CDR2 FQNEAQ. Trimming took 0 bases from V and 6 from J; bases not matched to a gene: 11. There are 18 residues in the CDR3. CDR3: CASSLAGAGTGVINEQFF. CDR3 DNA sequence: TGTGCCAGCAGCTTAGCTGGAGCCGGGACAGGGGTAATCAATGAGCAGTTCTTC.

The V gene is TRBV30, the J gene TRBJ2-2; 8 bases fit TRBD1. This CDR3 is built from 14 residues. Germline V gives CDR1 GTSNPN, CDR2 SVGIG (reference sequence). After removal of 7 bases from V and 5 bases from J, the junction contained 9 bases not matched to a gene. The CDR3 nucleotides read TGTGCCTACCTCCGGACAGGGCGGACCGGGGAGCTGTTTTTT. It translates to CAYLRTGRTGELFF.

The chain carries TRBV5-5 and TRBJ1-2; a possible D gene is TRBD1 (5 bases). CDR1 is SGHKS and CDR2 is YYEKEE in the germline V gene (reference sequence). V lost 3 bases to trimming and J lost 3 bases, with 9 bases between them. This CDR3 region has 13 residues. The DNA for the CDR3 is TGTGCCAGCAGCTCGACAGCTTACTATGGCTACACCTTC. This encodes CASSSTAYYGYTF. The full variable domain, completed using reference TRBV5-5 and TRBJ1-2, is DAGVTQSPTHLIKTRGQQVTLRCSPISGHKSVSWYQQVLGQGPQFIFQYYEKEERGRGNFPDRFSARQFPNYSSELNVNALLLGDSALYLCASSSTAYYGYTFGSGTRLTVV.

V is TRBV6-6 and J is TRBJ1-4; maybe TRBD1 (5 bases). CDR1 and CDR2 from the germline V gene are MNHNY and SVGAGI (reference sequence). V lost 6 bases, J lost 7 bases, and 9 bases lay in between. The CDR3 has 12 amino acids. CDR3 amino acids: CASSFRGEKLFF. CDR3 nucleotide sequence: TGTGCCAGCAGCTTTAGGGGTGAAAAACTGTTTTTT.

This clone was detected once. The chain carries TRBV9 and TRBJ2-1, with TRBD2 identical over 9 bases. This CDR3 comprises 15 residues. Trimming at V came to 4 bases and at J to 9 bases, leaving 11 bases not matched to a gene. The V gene's germline CDR1 is SGDLS and CDR2 YYNGEE. This chain's CDR3 is CASSPRFGGRGEQFF. The CDR3 nucleotides read TGTGCCAGCAGCCCCCGCTTCGGCGGGAGGGGTGAGCAGTTCTTC.

CDR3 region: CASSGGGTLYGYTF. CDR3 nucleotide sequence: TGTGCCAGCAGTGGGGGGGGAACGCTCTATGGCTACACCTTC. The J gene is TRBJ1-2, the V gene TRBV25-1; D may be TRBD1 (5 bases). The CDR3 spans 14 residues. Germline V gene data show CDR1 as MGHDK and CDR2 as SYGVNS. V shed 4 bases and J shed 4 bases, with 13 bases lying between them.

V gene TRBV6-5 combines with J gene TRBJ2-7; D is perhaps TRBD1 (6 bases). V lost 0 bases and J lost 6, with 18 bases in between. Germline lookup yields CDR1 MNHEY and CDR2 SVGAGI. The CDR3 consists of 16 residues. The CDR3 loop is CASSYSKLSAGAEQYF. Here the CDR3 DNA reads TGTGCCAGCAGTTACTCGAAACTTTCTGCAGGGGCCGAGCAGTACTTC.

The rearrangement uses TRBV13 and TRBJ2-1; D is perhaps TRBD2 (6 bases). Between the trimmed V and J ends, which lost 0 bases and 10 bases, there was a span of 16 bases. Germline values: CDR1 PRHDT, CDR2 FYEKMQ (reference sequence). This CDR3 is 15 amino acids long. The CDR3 here is CASSLGRTSHPEQFF. CDR3 bases: TGTGCCAGCAGCTTAGGCCGAACTAGCCACCCAGAGCAGTTCTTC.

The rearrangement links TRBV5-6 to TRBJ2-7, with TRBD1 as a possible D gene (5 bases). The germline V gene has CDR1 SGHDT and CDR2 YYEEEE. The CDR3 has 13 amino acids. V was cut by 6 bases and J by 0 bases, with 10 bases left in between. In DNA, the CDR3 is TGTGCCAGCAACTTCAGGGACTCCTACGAGCAGTACTTC. It translates to CASNFRDSYEQYF.

The rearrangement links TRBV6-5 to TRBJ1-1, with 8 bases aligning to TRBD1. Unmatched junction bases numbered 8, after V lost 6 bases and J lost 11 bases. The CDR3 is 12 amino acids. Germline CDR1 reads MNHEY; CDR2 reads SVGAGI. The CDR3 sequence is CASSKTGVEAFF. CDR3 nucleotides: TGTGCCAGCAGCAAGACAGGGGTTGAGGCTTTCTTT.